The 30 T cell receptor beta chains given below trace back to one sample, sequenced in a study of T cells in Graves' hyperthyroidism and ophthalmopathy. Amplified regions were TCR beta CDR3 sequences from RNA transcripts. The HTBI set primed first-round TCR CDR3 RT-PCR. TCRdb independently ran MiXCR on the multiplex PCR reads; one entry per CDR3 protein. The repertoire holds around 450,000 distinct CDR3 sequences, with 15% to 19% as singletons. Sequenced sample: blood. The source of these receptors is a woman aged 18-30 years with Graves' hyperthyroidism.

The CDR3 spells CAISESGGDTIYF. In nucleotides, the CDR3 is TGTGCCATCAGTGAGTCAGGAGGGGACACCATATATTTT. The chain has TRBV10-3 and TRBJ1-3, with D possibly matching TRBD1 (5 bases). CDR3 length equals 13 residues. Trimming cost V 0 bases and J 8 bases, with 8 bases left between them. CDR1 ENHRY and CDR2 SYGVKD come from the germline V gene.

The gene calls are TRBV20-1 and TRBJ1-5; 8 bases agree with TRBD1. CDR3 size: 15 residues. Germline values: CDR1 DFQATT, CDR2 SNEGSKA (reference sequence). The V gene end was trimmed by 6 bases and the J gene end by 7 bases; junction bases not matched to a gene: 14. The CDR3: CSAPLGQGAEQPQHF. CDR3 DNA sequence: TGCAGTGCCCCGCTGGGGCAGGGGGCTGAACAGCCCCAGCATTTT.

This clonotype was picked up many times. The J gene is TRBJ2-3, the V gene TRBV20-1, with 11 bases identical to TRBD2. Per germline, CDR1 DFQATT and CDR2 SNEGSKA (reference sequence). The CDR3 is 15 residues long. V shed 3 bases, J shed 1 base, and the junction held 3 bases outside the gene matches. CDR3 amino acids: CSARRGLAGTDTQYF. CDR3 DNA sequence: TGCAGTGCTAGGAGGGGACTAGCGGGCACAGATACGCAGTATTTT.

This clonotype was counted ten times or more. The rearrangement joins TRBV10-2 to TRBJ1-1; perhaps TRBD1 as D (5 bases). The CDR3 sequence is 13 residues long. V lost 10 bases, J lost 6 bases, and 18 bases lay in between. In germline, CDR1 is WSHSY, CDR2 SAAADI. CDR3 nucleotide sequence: TGCGCCATCCGGGACTCGGGGAGGTCTGAAGCTTTCTTT. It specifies CAIRDSGRSEAFF.

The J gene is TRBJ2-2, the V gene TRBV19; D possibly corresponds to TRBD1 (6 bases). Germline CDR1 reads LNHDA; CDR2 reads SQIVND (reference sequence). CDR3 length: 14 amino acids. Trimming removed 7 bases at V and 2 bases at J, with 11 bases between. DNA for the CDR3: TGTGCCAGTAAGGGGACACCTAACACCGGGGAGCTGTTTTTT. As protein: CASKGTPNTGELFF.

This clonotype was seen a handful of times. CDR3 in DNA: TGTGCCAGCAGCATCCGACAGTGGGGGCACGAAAAACTGTTTTTT. Its translation: CASSIRQWGHEKLFF. This chain joins TRBV7-9 and TRBJ1-4, with TRBD1 as a possible D gene (6 bases). Trimming pared 5 bases from V and 8 bases from J, leaving 18 bases between. The CDR3 consists of 15 residues. Germline V lookup: CDR1 SEHNR, CDR2 FQNEAQ (reference sequence).

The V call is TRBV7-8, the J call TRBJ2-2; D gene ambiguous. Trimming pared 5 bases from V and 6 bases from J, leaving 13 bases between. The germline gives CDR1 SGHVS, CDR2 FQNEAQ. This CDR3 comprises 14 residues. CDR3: CASSRFDRPGELFF. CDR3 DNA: TGTGCCAGCAGCCGCTTCGACCGGCCCGGGGAGCTGTTTTTT. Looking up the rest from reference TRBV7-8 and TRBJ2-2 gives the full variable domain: GAGVSQSPRYKVAKRGQDVALRCDPISGHVSLFWYQQALGQGPEFLTYFQNEAQLDKSGLPSDRFFAERPEGSVSTLKIQRTQQEDSAVYLCASSRFDRPGELFFGEGSRLTVL.

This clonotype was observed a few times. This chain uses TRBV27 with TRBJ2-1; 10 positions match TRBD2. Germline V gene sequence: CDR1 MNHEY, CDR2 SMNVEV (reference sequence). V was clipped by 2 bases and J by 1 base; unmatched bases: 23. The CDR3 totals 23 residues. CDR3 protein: CASSLRGVASGSHWRISYNEQFF. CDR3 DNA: TGTGCCAGCAGTTTAAGGGGGGTGGCTAGCGGGAGCCATTGGAGAATATCCTACAATGAGCAGTTCTTC.

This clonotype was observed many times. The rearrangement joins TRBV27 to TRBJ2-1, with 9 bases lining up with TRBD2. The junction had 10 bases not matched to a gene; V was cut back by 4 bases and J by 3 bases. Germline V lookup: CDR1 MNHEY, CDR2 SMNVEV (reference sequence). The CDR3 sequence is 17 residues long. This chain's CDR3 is CASSSSSGRFLYNEQFF. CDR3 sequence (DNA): TGTGCCAGCAGTTCATCAAGCGGGAGGTTTCTCTACAATGAGCAGTTCTTC.

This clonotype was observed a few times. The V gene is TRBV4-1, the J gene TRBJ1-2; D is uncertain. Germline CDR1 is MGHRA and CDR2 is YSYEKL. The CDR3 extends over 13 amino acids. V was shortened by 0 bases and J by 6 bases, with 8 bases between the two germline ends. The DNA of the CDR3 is TGCGCCAGCAGCCAAGATTCGAGGGATGGCTACACCTTC. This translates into CASSQDSRDGYTF.

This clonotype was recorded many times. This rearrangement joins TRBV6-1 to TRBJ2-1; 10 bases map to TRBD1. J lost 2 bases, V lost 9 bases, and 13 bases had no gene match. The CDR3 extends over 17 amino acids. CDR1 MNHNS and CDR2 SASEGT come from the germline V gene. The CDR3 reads CASSLRPGQGTYNEQFF. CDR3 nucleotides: TGTGCCAGTTCGCTCCGACCGGGACAGGGGACCTACAATGAGCAGTTCTTC.

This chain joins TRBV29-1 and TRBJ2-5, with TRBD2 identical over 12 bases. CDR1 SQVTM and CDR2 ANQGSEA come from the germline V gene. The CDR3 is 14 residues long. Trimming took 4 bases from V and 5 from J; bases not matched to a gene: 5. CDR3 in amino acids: CSVGGTSGFETQYF. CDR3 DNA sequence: TGCAGCGTTGGGGGGACTAGCGGGTTCGAGACCCAGTACTTC.

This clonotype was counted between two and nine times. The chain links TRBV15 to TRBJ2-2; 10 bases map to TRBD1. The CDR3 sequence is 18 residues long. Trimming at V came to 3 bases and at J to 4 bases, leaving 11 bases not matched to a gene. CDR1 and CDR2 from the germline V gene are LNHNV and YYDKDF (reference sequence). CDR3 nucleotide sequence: TGTGCCACCAGCAGTCTCGATCCGGGACAGGGGTTCACCGGGGAGCTGTTTTTT. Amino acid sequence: CATSSLDPGQGFTGELFF.

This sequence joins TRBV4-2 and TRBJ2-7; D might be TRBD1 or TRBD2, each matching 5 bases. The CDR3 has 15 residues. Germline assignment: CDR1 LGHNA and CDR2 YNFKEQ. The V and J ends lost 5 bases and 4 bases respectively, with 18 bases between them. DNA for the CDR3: TGTGCCAGCAGCGAAGGGGACGGAAGCTTATACGAGCAGTACTTC. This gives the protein CASSEGDGSLYEQYF.

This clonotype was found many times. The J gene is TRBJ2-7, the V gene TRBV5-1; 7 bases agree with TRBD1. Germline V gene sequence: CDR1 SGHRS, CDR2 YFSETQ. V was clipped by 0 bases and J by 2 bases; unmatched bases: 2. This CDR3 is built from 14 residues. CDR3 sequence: CASSLAGQPYEQYF. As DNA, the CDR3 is TGCGCCAGCAGCTTGGCGGGACAGCCCTACGAGCAGTACTTC.

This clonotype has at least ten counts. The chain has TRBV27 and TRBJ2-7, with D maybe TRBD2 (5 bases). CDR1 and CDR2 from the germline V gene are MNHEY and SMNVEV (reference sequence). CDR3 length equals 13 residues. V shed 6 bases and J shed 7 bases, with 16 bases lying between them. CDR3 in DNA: TGTGCCAGCAGACTGACACTAGGGTGGGAGCAGTACTTC. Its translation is CASRLTLGWEQYF.

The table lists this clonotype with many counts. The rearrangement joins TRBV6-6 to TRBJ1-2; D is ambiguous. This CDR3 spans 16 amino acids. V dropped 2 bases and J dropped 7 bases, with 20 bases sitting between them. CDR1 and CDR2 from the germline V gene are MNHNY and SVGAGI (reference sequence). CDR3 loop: CASSYGQTRRDTGYTF. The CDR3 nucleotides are TGTGCCAGCAGTTACGGGCAGACCCGGCGAGATACTGGCTACACCTTC.

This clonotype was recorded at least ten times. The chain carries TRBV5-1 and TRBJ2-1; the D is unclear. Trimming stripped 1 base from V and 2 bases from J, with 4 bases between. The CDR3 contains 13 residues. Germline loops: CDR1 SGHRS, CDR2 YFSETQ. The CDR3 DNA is TGCGCCAGCAGCTTGTCTACCTACAATGAGCAGTTCTTC. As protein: CASSLSTYNEQFF.

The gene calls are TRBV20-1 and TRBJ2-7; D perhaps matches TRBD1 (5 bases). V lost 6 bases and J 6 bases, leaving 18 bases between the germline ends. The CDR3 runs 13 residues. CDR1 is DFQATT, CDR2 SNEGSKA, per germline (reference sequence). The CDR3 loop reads CSAKIGAIREQYF. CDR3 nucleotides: TGCAGTGCAAAAATTGGGGCTATCCGCGAGCAGTACTTC.

The CDR3 region is CASSQDSRGWNTEAFF. CDR3 DNA sequence: TGTGCCAGCAGCCAAGATTCTCGGGGCTGGAACACTGAAGCTTTCTTT. The V call is TRBV4-2, the J call TRBJ1-1; TRBD1 is a possible D gene (5 bases). Germline CDR1 LGHNA, CDR2 YNFKEQ. The CDR3 length is 16 residues. V was shortened by 0 bases and J by 1 base, with 12 bases between the two germline ends.

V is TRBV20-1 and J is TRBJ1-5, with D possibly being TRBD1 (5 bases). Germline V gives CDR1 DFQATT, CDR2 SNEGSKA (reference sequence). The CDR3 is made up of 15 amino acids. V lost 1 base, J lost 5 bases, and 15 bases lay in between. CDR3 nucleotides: TGCAGTGCTAGAGGTCCAGGGTGGATTGATCAGCCCCAGCATTTT. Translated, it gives CSARGPGWIDQPQHF.

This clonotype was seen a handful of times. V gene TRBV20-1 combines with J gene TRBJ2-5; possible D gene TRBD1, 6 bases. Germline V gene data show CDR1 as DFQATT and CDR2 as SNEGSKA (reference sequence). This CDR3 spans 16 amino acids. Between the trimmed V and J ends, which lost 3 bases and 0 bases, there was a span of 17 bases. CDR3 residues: CSASRGGWLNQETQYF. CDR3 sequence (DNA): TGCAGTGCTAGCAGGGGCGGATGGCTCAACCAAGAGACCCAGTACTTC.

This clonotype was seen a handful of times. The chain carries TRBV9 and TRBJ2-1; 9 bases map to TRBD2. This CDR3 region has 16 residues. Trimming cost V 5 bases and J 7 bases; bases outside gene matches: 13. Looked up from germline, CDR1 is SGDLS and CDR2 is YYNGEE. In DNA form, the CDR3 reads TGTGCCAGCAGAAAGGGTGGTGCTAGCGGGACTAATGAGCAGTTCTTC. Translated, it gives CASRKGGASGTNEQFF.

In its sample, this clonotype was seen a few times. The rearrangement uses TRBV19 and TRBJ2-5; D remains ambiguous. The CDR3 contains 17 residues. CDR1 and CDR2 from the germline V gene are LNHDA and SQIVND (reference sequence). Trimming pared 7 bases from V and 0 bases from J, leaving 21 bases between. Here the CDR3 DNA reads TGTGCCAGTACCCTATTCTTCGGCCGGCATAACCAAGAGACCCAGTACTTC. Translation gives CASTLFFGRHNQETQYF.

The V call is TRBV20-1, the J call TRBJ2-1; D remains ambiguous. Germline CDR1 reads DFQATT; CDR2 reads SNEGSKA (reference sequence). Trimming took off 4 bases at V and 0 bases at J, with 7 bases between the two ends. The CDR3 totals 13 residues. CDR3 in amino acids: CSAKGPSYNEQFF. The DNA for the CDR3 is TGCAGTGCTAAGGGCCCCTCCTACAATGAGCAGTTCTTC.

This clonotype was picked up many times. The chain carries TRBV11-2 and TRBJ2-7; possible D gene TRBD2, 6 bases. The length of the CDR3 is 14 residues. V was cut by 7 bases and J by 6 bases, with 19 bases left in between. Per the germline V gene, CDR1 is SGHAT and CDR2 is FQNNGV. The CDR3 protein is CASIVSPGGREQYF. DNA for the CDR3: TGTGCCAGCATCGTCAGCCCCGGGGGTCGCGAGCAGTACTTC.

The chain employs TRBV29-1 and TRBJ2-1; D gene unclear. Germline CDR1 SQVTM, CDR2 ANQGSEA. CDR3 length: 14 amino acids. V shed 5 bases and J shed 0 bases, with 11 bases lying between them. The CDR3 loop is CSVFEISSYNEQFF. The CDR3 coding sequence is TGCAGCGTTTTTGAGATTAGCTCCTACAATGAGCAGTTCTTC.

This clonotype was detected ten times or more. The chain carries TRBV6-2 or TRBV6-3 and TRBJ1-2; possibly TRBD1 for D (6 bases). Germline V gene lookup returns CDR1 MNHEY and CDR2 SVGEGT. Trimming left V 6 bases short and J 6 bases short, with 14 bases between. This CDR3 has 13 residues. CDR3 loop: CASRNGGGDGYTF. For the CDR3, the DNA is TGTGCCAGCAGGAACGGGGGCGGAGATGGCTACACCTTC.

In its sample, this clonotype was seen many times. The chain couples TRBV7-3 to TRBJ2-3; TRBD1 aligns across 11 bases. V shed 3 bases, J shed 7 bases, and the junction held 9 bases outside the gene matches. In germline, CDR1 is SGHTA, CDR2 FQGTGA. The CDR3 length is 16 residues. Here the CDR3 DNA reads TGTGCCAGCAGCTTCCTGGAAGGACAGGGGGCTTATACGCAGTATTTT. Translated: CASSFLEGQGAYTQYF.

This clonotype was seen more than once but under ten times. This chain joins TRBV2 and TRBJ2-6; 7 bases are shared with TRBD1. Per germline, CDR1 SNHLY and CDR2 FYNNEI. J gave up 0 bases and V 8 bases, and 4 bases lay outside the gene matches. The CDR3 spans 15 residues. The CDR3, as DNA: TGTGCCAGCGGAAGACAGGGCTCTGGGGCCAACGTCCTGACTTTC. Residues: CASGRQGSGANVLTF.